Listed below are T cell receptor beta chains from one sample, sequenced in a study of radiotherapy plus CTLA-4 blockade in lung cancer. TCRdb's table, derived via immunoSEQ multiplex PCR, lists solely in-frame clones and lacks some. The repertoire consists of more than 55,000 clones, with around 80% occurring once and the leading ten covering less than 4.5%. The sequencing used peripheral blood, collected from a patient treated with radiotherapy plus ipilimumab. The receptor source for this set is a human donor with non-small cell lung cancer who had a partial response to radiotherapy plus ipilimumab. Both conserved end residues are part of each CDR3. The order of the fields is J gene, CDR3 length, V gene, D gene, CDR3 protein. A D gene is named only where the DNA matches it firmly.

j_call: -; cdr3_length: 14; v_call: TRBV7-9; d_call: -; cdr3_aa: CASSYQGQIYEQYF
j_call: TRBJ2-2; cdr3_length: 17; v_call: TRBV7-9; d_call: TRBD1; cdr3_aa: CASSLVAGGSGTGELFF
j_call: TRBJ2-3; cdr3_length: 13; v_call: TRBV10-3; d_call: -; cdr3_aa: CAISAYSTDTQYF
j_call: TRBJ2-5; cdr3_length: 16; v_call: TRBV5-5; d_call: TRBD2; cdr3_aa: CASSELPGLGVETQYF
j_call: TRBJ2-5; cdr3_length: 14; v_call: TRBV27; d_call: TRBD1; cdr3_aa: CASSLDRGRETQYF
j_call: TRBJ2-5; cdr3_length: 15; v_call: TRBV4-1; d_call: TRBD2; cdr3_aa: CASSQKGGGSETQYF
j_call: TRBJ2-3; cdr3_length: 15; v_call: TRBV9; d_call: TRBD2; cdr3_aa: CASSAGLAGFDTQYF
j_call: TRBJ1-2; cdr3_length: 15; v_call: TRBV18; d_call: -; cdr3_aa: CASSRGLAISYGYTF
j_call: TRBJ1-3; cdr3_length: 16; v_call: TRBV5-1; d_call: -; cdr3_aa: CASSTQTGLSGNTIYF
j_call: TRBJ2-3; cdr3_length: 12; v_call: TRBV7-2; d_call: -; cdr3_aa: CASSPSGDTQYF
j_call: TRBJ2-5; cdr3_length: 17; v_call: TRBV5-1; d_call: TRBD1; cdr3_aa: CASSLTTPGQGGETQYF
j_call: TRBJ2-5; cdr3_length: 13; v_call: TRBV19; d_call: -; cdr3_aa: CASSTDRKETQYF
j_call: TRBJ1-2; cdr3_length: 13; v_call: TRBV6-1; d_call: -; cdr3_aa: CASSEGGGDGYTF
j_call: TRBJ1-1; cdr3_length: 14; v_call: TRBV9; d_call: TRBD1; cdr3_aa: CASSEPGTAGEAFF
j_call: TRBJ2-7; cdr3_length: 16; v_call: TRBV4-3; d_call: TRBD1; cdr3_aa: CASSQDRTGPIYEQYF
j_call: TRBJ1-1; cdr3_length: 15; v_call: TRBV7-2; d_call: -; cdr3_aa: CASSFRSGLSTEAFF
j_call: TRBJ2-7; cdr3_length: 14; v_call: TRBV27; d_call: TRBD1; cdr3_aa: CASSRDRGLYEQYF
j_call: TRBJ1-2; cdr3_length: 21; v_call: TRBV4-1; d_call: TRBD1; cdr3_aa: CASSQDGQGSPTPGDNYGYTF
j_call: TRBJ2-7; cdr3_length: 14; v_call: TRBV7-8; d_call: TRBD1; cdr3_aa: CASSPRDSSYEQYF
j_call: TRBJ1-1; cdr3_length: 15; v_call: TRBV14; d_call: -; cdr3_aa: CASSQDLQDHTEAFF
j_call: TRBJ2-1; cdr3_length: 15; v_call: TRBV28; d_call: -; cdr3_aa: CASRELARENNEQFF
j_call: TRBJ2-5; cdr3_length: 17; v_call: TRBV28; d_call: TRBD1; cdr3_aa: CASSSRTGTGFRETQYF
j_call: TRBJ1-4; cdr3_length: 14; v_call: TRBV7-9; d_call: TRBD1; cdr3_aa: CASGRGRSNEKLFF